This T cell receptor (beta chain) originates from a study of blood T cells in healthy people across ages. The sample holds one count of this clonotype. Each sample yielded at least 6 million isolated PBMCs. V dropped 8 bases and J dropped 4; count of bases not matched to a gene: 5. The CDR3 consists of 14 residues. Next came a second PCR, run for about 7 to 12 cycles, which used a sample-barcoded 5' primer along with a J-beta primer mix. A template-switch adaptor with 12 random nucleotides tagged each cDNA molecule. All samples yielded 2.5 million or more CDR3-containing paired-end reads. MiXCR was run by TCRdb on the 5' RACE reads, yielding one entry per CDR3 protein. The sample yields 600,000 to 800,000 distinct CDR3 sequences, around 50% seen once.

This chain joins TRBV12-3 or TRBV12-4 and TRBJ2-1; 10 bases fit TRBD2. This receptor was taken from an elderly woman in good health. The sequenced sample consisted of blood. CDR3 region: CASFEAGGYNEQFF. The CDR3 coding sequence is TGTGCCAGCTTCGAAGCGGGGGGGTACAATGAGCAGTTCTTC.